These T cell receptor beta chains were read from a single sample in a study of vaccination effects on CD4 cells after COVID-19. Antigens for these TCRs are unknown. The data were produced by immunoSEQ multiplex PCR, yet TCRdb's version contains in-frame clones alone and is incomplete. This sample has about 20,000 clones; around 79% occur once, and the top ten carry approximately 19%. Sequenced here: CD4+ T cells from PBMCs cultured with HCoV-NL63 spike peptides, sampled before COVID-19 vaccination. The receptors shown here come from a human donor who received a COVID-19 vaccine. Each CDR3 is given with its conserved first and last residue. The D gene is left open where the match is weak. Clone sizes are given selectively: once, few, many, or a class where the clone is expanded.

cdr3_aa: CASSQDPGEGGLSYEQYF; cdr3_nt: TGCGCCAGCAGCCAAGACCCCGGTGAGGGGGGGCTTTCCTACGAGCAGTACTTC; clone_size: -; d_call: -; j_call: TRBJ2-7; v_call: TRBV4-1
cdr3_aa: CASSVVDRNYGYTF; cdr3_nt: TGTGCCAGCAGCGTAGTTGACAGGAACTATGGCTACACCTTC; clone_size: once; d_call: -; j_call: TRBJ1-2; v_call: TRBV9
cdr3_aa: CASSPGQGGGSPLHF; cdr3_nt: TGTGCCAGCAGCCCAGGGCAGGGGGGCGGGTCACCCCTCCACTTT; clone_size: -; d_call: TRBD1; j_call: TRBJ1-6; v_call: TRBV7-2
cdr3_aa: CASRDTIDNTEAFF; cdr3_nt: TGTGCCAGCAGGGACACGATTGACAACACTGAAGCTTTCTTT; clone_size: -; d_call: -; j_call: TRBJ1-1; v_call: TRBV5-4
cdr3_aa: CASTTGGQPQHF; cdr3_nt: TGTGCCAGCACTACAGGGGGTCAGCCCCAGCATTTT; clone_size: -; d_call: TRBD1; j_call: TRBJ1-5; v_call: TRBV12-3/TRBV12-4
cdr3_aa: CASSLGVRGTEAFF; cdr3_nt: TGTGCCAGCAGCTTAGGGGTCAGAGGAACTGAAGCTTTCTTT; clone_size: -; d_call: -; j_call: TRBJ1-1; v_call: TRBV11-3
cdr3_aa: CASSPRGLETQYF; cdr3_nt: TGTGCCAGCTCACCACGAGGGTTGGAGACCCAGTACTTC; clone_size: -; d_call: -; j_call: TRBJ2-5; v_call: TRBV18
cdr3_aa: CASDRLNSDTQYF; cdr3_nt: TGTGCCAGCGACCGCCTCAATTCAGATACGCAGTATTTT; clone_size: -; d_call: -; j_call: TRBJ2-3; v_call: TRBV14
cdr3_aa: CASSQDPGGYYGYTF; cdr3_nt: TGCGCCAGCAGCCAAGATCCGGGCGGATACTATGGCTACACCTTC; clone_size: few; d_call: -; j_call: TRBJ1-2; v_call: TRBV4-1
cdr3_aa: CASSVWGTSGQETQYF; cdr3_nt: TGTGCCAGCAGCGTTTGGGGGACTAGCGGACAAGAGACCCAGTACTTC; clone_size: -; d_call: TRBD2; j_call: TRBJ2-5; v_call: TRBV9
cdr3_aa: CASRDGQGPLYEQYF; cdr3_nt: TGCGCCAGCAGAGATGGGCAGGGACCTCTCTACGAGCAGTACTTC; clone_size: -; d_call: -; j_call: TRBJ2-7; v_call: TRBV5-1
cdr3_aa: CASSPGTGVGQPQHF; cdr3_nt: TGTGCCAGTAGTCCCGGGACAGGGGTGGGGCAGCCCCAGCATTTT; clone_size: -; d_call: TRBD1; j_call: TRBJ1-5; v_call: TRBV19
cdr3_aa: CSVGGPRHGSAYEQYF; cdr3_nt: TGCAGCGTGGGGGGGCCCCGGCACGGGTCCGCCTACGAGCAGTACTTC; clone_size: -; d_call: -; j_call: TRBJ2-7; v_call: TRBV29-1
cdr3_aa: CASSEGPGNYEQYF; cdr3_nt: TGTGCCAGCAGCGAGGGTCCTGGGAACTACGAGCAGTACTTC; clone_size: -; d_call: -; j_call: TRBJ2-7; v_call: TRBV9
cdr3_aa: CASSPGLAALDNEQFF; cdr3_nt: TGTGCCAGCAGCCCTGGACTAGCGGCTTTGGACAATGAGCAGTTCTTC; clone_size: -; d_call: TRBD2; j_call: TRBJ2-1; v_call: TRBV5-4
cdr3_aa: CASSYSPSASEPQHF; cdr3_nt: TGTGCCAGCAGTTACTCCCCGTCGGCGTCAGAGCCCCAGCATTTT; clone_size: -; d_call: -; j_call: TRBJ1-5; v_call: TRBV6-5
cdr3_aa: CASSPGSGQGTQYF; cdr3_nt: TGCGCCAGCAGCCCCGGATCGGGACAGGGGACCCAGTACTTC; clone_size: few; d_call: TRBD1; j_call: TRBJ2-5; v_call: TRBV5-1
cdr3_aa: CASSLAGGGTEAFF; cdr3_nt: TGCGCCAGCAGCTTGGCTGGGGGTGGCACTGAAGCTTTCTTT; clone_size: -; d_call: -; j_call: TRBJ1-1; v_call: TRBV5-1
cdr3_aa: CASSQTSSHEQFF; cdr3_nt: TGTGCCAGCAGCCAAACTAGCTCCCATGAGCAGTTCTTC; clone_size: -; d_call: -; j_call: TRBJ2-1; v_call: TRBV7-8
cdr3_aa: CASRQGDGYAEAFF; cdr3_nt: TGTGCCAGTAGGCAGGGTGATGGTTACGCTGAAGCTTTCTTT; clone_size: -; d_call: -; j_call: TRBJ1-1; v_call: TRBV19
cdr3_aa: CASRGKTFQETQYF; cdr3_nt: TGTGCCAGCAGGGGTAAGACCTTCCAAGAGACCCAGTACTTC; clone_size: -; d_call: -; j_call: TRBJ2-5; v_call: TRBV27
cdr3_aa: CASSLSRDLGEQYF; cdr3_nt: TGTGCCAGCTCGCTATCCCGGGACCTAGGCGAGCAGTACTTC; clone_size: few; d_call: -; j_call: TRBJ2-7; v_call: TRBV18
cdr3_aa: CASSSGDTQYF; cdr3_nt: TGTGCCAGTAGTTCGGGAGATACGCAGTATTTT; clone_size: -; d_call: -; j_call: TRBJ2-3; v_call: TRBV19
cdr3_aa: CAWGRDRYDYGYTF; cdr3_nt: TGTGCCTGGGGCCGGGACAGGTACGACTATGGCTACACCTTC; clone_size: -; d_call: TRBD1; j_call: TRBJ1-2; v_call: TRBV30